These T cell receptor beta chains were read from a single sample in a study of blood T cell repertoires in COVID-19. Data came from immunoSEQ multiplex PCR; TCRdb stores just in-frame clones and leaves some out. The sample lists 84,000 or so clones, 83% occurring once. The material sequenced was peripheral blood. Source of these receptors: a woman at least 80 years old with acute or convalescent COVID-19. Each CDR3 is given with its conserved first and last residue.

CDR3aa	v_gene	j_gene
CASSLDVGGTYNEQFF	TRBV5-6	TRBJ2-1
CASSQGVTGELFF	TRBV7-2	TRBJ2-2
CASSQTGLLAAFF	TRBV12-3/TRBV12-4	TRBJ1-1
CASSAQYEQYF	TRBV7-2	TRBJ2-7
CASSPGMTDTQYF	TRBV4-3	TRBJ2-3
CASSVDKAPTGEQYF	TRBV9	TRBJ2-7
CASSLNRGHGYTF	TRBV27	TRBJ1-2
CASSQVGGQGDEKLFF	TRBV4-2	TRBJ1-4
CASSGEPGANTGELFF	TRBV5-1	TRBJ2-2
CAISDTQDGMNNEQFF	TRBV10-3	TRBJ2-1
CASSLTGTEPSSAPGQTYEQYF	TRBV27	TRBJ2-7
CASSPGQGDTQYF	TRBV5-1	TRBJ2-3
CAWSPGTSGSDEQFF	TRBV30	TRBJ2-1
CASSPPWTGNQPQHF	TRBV7-8	TRBJ1-5
CASRSGTTDTQYF	TRBV19	TRBJ2-3
CASSTWTGASTGGYTF	TRBV11-1	TRBJ1-2
CASSQNTGNTGELFF	TRBV5-1	TRBJ2-2
CASSAAGGGIDTQYF	TRBV7-2	TRBJ2-3
CASSRTYEQYF	TRBV28	TRBJ2-7
CASGPAPTGELFF	TRBV7-3	TRBJ2-2
CASSPRDRGKYEQYF	TRBV18	TRBJ2-7
CASSRTGVMYGYTF	TRBV28	TRBJ1-2
CASRAIAGELFF	TRBV19	TRBJ2-2
CATSRDHLDSGYTF	TRBV15	TRBJ1-2
CASSPGQAGGYTF	TRBV6-2/TRBV6-3	TRBJ1-2
CASSPTARAYNEQFF	TRBV9	TRBJ2-1
CASSQAQGARGDEQYF	TRBV4-2	TRBJ2-7
CATGTGGATGYEQYF	TRBV7-9	TRBJ2-7
CASSPRTEAFF	TRBV12-3/TRBV12-4	TRBJ1-1
CASSLQAGGGYEQYF	TRBV7-3	TRBJ2-7
CASSFPGTGELFF	TRBV7-2	TRBJ2-2
CASSQGVTGDFYGYTF	TRBV4-2	TRBJ1-2
CASSQSGGANGYTF	TRBV3-1/TRBV3-2	TRBJ1-2
CATSDRQGRQPQHF	TRBV24-1	TRBJ1-5
CASSLGLAGYNEQFF	TRBV5-6	TRBJ2-1
CASSAKGDHEQFF	TRBV7-2	TRBJ2-1
CASSPAGSYEQYF	TRBV5-6	TRBJ2-7
CASSESRGTADTQYF	TRBV6-1	TRBJ2-3
CACRLAGSTDTQYF	TRBV30	TRBJ2-3
CASSLGQSSGNTIYF	TRBV5-1	TRBJ1-3
CASSLTGGNIQYF	TRBV11-2	TRBJ2-4
CATSDPRGSSTDTQYF	TRBV24-1	TRBJ2-3
CATSRDRGQETQYF	TRBV15	TRBJ2-5
CASSLNQGEVDTQYF	TRBV27	TRBJ2-3
CASLTQLAIYEQYF	TRBV2	TRBJ2-7
CASSTSLAQAETQYF	TRBV2	TRBJ2-5
CASSLLDFNEQFF	TRBV12-3/TRBV12-4	TRBJ2-1
CATSDPGTGFTGELFF	TRBV24-1	TRBJ2-2
CASSQGLEQETQYF	TRBV3-1/TRBV3-2	TRBJ2-5
CASSRLAGSGVLYF	TRBV11-3	TRBJ2-3
CASSLGLAGVKTDTQYF	TRBV5-1	TRBJ2-3
CASAGGRSYEQYF	TRBV12-3/TRBV12-4	TRBJ2-7
CASRVQSGGEQFF	TRBV2	TRBJ2-1
CASSGQETQYF	TRBV5-1	TRBJ2-5
CASSLSLFTDTQYF	TRBV27	TRBJ2-3
CASSSNSYEQYF	TRBV28	TRBJ2-7